The 4 T cell receptor beta chains listed next were all sequenced from one sample in a study of blood T cell repertoires in COVID-19. Profiling relied on immunoSEQ multiplex PCR, and the TCRdb table lists in-frame clones only, not all of them. The sample lists 300,000 to 450,000 clones, over 65% occurring once. The sample comprised peripheral blood. The origin of the receptors is a human donor with acute or convalescent COVID-19. The donor label of this sample is uncertain.

This chain links TRBV28 with TRBJ1-3; possibly TRBD1 for D (5 bases). The germline CDR1 and CDR2 sequences are MDHEN and SYDVKM. This CDR3 has 15 residues. The V end was cut by 6 bases, the J end by 3 bases, with 15 bases between. CDR3 in DNA: TGTGCCAGCAGAGGGGCCGGGGGAGGTGGAAACACCATATATTTT. Its translation is CASRGAGGGGNTIYF.

The V gene is TRBV30, the J gene TRBJ1-6; unclear D gene. Per the germline V gene, CDR1 is GTSNPN and CDR2 is SVGIG (reference sequence). The V gene lost 2 bases and the J gene lost 10 bases, with 12 bases spanning the gap. This CDR3 is 13 amino acids long. CDR3 amino acids: CAWSFAALSPLHF. CDR3 DNA sequence: TGTGCCTGGAGTTTCGCAGCGTTATCACCCCTCCACTTT.

Only a few counts were recorded for this clone. V and J are TRBV9 and TRBJ2-1; no clear D gene. The CDR3 length is 12 residues. Germline-derived CDR1 and CDR2 are SGDLS and YYNGEE. Trimming shortened V by 3 bases and J by 4 bases, and 5 bases separated the two germline ends. The CDR3 DNA is TGTGCCAGCAGCGGCCAGTACAATGAGCAGTTCTTC. Its protein is CASSGQYNEQFF.

The V gene is TRBV5-6, the J gene TRBJ1-2; D gene unclear. Looked up from germline, CDR1 is SGHDT and CDR2 is YYEEEE. The CDR3 sequence is 16 residues long. V gave up 4 bases and J gave up 5 bases, with 21 bases separating them. The CDR3 DNA is TGTGCCAGCAGCCTATCTAGCAGTCCGGTAGCTTATGGCTACACCTTC. Translating it yields CASSLSSSPVAYGYTF. Supplemented by reference TRBV5-6 and TRBJ1-2, the full variable domain reads DAGVTQSPTHLIKTRGQQVTLRCSPKSGHDTVSWYQQALGQGPQFIFQYYEEEERQRGNFPDRFSGHQFPNYSSELNVNALLLGDSALYLCASSLSSSPVAYGYTFGSGTRLTVV.